The present entry profiles one T cell receptor (beta chain) with its context. No antigen is known for it. TCRdb fed the RT-PCR reads into MiXCR, producing one record per CDR3 protein. Altogether roughly 460,000 distinct CDR3 sequences are present, approximately 11% being singletons, with the ten largest covering about 12%. This record belongs to a study of response to subunit inactivated influenza vaccine. Study-wide points: Only a handful of new T cells, the authors suggested, are recruited with each seasonal influenza vaccination.

This TCR derives from a man aged 50 or older who received an inactivated influenza vaccine. Source: PBMCs from blood, taken 40 to 50 days after vaccination.

CDR3 sequence: CASSPPGFEQYF. Here the CDR3 DNA reads TGTGCCAGCAGCCCCCCAGGGTTCGAGCAGTACTTC. The genes are TRBV3-1 and TRBJ2-7, with D possibly TRBD1 on 5 matching bases. CDR1 is LGHDT and CDR2 is YNNKEL in the germline V gene (reference sequence). The CDR3 contains 12 residues. V was pared by 4 bases and J by 6 bases, with 10 bases between.